These 11 T cell receptor beta chains were all obtained from the same sample, sequenced in a study of OX40 agonist ivuxolimab in advanced cancers. Sequenced by immunoSEQ multiplex PCR; TCRdb stores in-frame clones only, minus some. Of more than 20,000 clones in the sample, 70% to 90% were seen once. The sample consisted of CD4+ or CD8+ T cells sorted from blood, taken in a trial of the OX40 agonist ivuxolimab. The receptors originated from an adult with an advanced solid tumor such as melanoma, head and neck, liver or kidney cancer.

J is TRBJ2-6 and V is TRBV6-1, with unresolved D. The germline V gene encodes CDR1 MNHNS and CDR2 SASEGT. The V end lost 7 bases, the J end lost 2 bases, and 9 bases lay between the germline ends. CDR3 length: 14 residues. The CDR3 nucleotides read TGTGCCAGCACTGCAGGTACTGGGGCCAACGTCCTGACTTTC. This sequence encodes CASTAGTGANVLTF.

V and J are TRBV2 and TRBJ2-7; perhaps TRBD2 as D (6 bases). The V gene lost 7 bases and the J gene lost 1 base, with 20 bases spanning the gap. CDR3 size: 16 residues. The V gene's germline CDR1 is SNHLY and CDR2 FYNNEI. The CDR3, as DNA: TGTGCCAGCATACGCTCGGCTAGCGTAATGTCCTACGAGCAGTACTTC. As protein: CASIRSASVMSYEQYF.

This sequence joins TRBV6-5 and TRBJ1-3; no firm D call. Trimming removed 4 bases from V and 3 bases from J, with 16 bases in between. The germline CDR1 and CDR2 sequences are MNHEY and SVGAGI. This CDR3 has 16 amino acids. In DNA form, the CDR3 reads TGTGCCAGCAGTTTTGCTCACACTCAAGGTGGAAACACCATATATTTT. This sequence encodes CASSFAHTQGGNTIYF.

The V gene is TRBV27, the J gene TRBJ1-5; TRBD1 is a possible D gene (5 bases). Germline-derived CDR1 and CDR2 are MNHEY and SMNVEV (reference sequence). With 2 bases removed from V and 10 bases from J, the gap between germline ends came to 15 bases. The CDR3 covers 14 residues. The CDR3 nucleotides are TGTGCCAGCAGTTTACATGGAGGGGTCCTTCCCCAGCATTTT. This gives the protein CASSLHGGVLPQHF.

The V gene is TRBV11-2, the J gene TRBJ2-7; 7 bases line up with TRBD2. V dropped 5 bases and J dropped 5; count of bases not matched to a gene: 15. The length of the CDR3 is 16 residues. Germline V gene lookup returns CDR1 SGHAT and CDR2 FQNNGV. The CDR3: CASSLNSGLLVHEQYF. The CDR3 coding sequence is TGTGCCAGCAGCCTGAATAGCGGGCTGCTGGTCCACGAGCAGTACTTC.

This clone came up a few times. The V gene is TRBV27, the J gene TRBJ2-1; TRBD2 matches at 12 bases. V lost 7 bases to trimming and J lost 8 bases; unmatched junction nucleotides: 12. Germline CDR1 is MNHEY and CDR2 is SMNVEV (reference sequence). This CDR3 has 16 residues. This chain's CDR3 is CASKGSGTSGYDEQFF. In DNA, the CDR3 is TGTGCCAGCAAGGGGAGTGGGACTAGCGGGTACGATGAGCAGTTCTTC.

The rearrangement links TRBV27 to TRBJ2-3; 12 positions agree with TRBD2. The V gene end was trimmed by 0 bases and the J gene end by 11 bases; junction bases not matched to a gene: 6. Germline values: CDR1 MNHEY, CDR2 SMNVEV (reference sequence). The CDR3 totals 15 residues. In nucleotides, the CDR3 is TGTGCCAGCAGTTTATCCCCATCTAGCGGGAGGGGGCAGTATTTT. The encoded protein is CASSLSPSSGRGQYF.

In its sample, this clone was seen once. The rearrangement uses TRBV19 and TRBJ1-1; D is possibly TRBD1 (6 bases). Germline V gene lookup returns CDR1 LNHDA and CDR2 SQIVND (reference sequence). V lost 11 bases, J lost 4 bases, and 14 bases lay in between. This CDR3 has 12 residues. This CDR3 is CAAQRGGTEAFF. CDR3 bases: TGTGCCGCCCAGAGGGGGGGCACTGAAGCTTTCTTT.

The chain joins TRBV27 to TRBJ2-5, with D perhaps TRBD1 (7 bases). In germline, CDR1 is MNHEY, CDR2 SMNVEV (reference sequence). Trimming took 4 bases from V and 5 from J, leaving 17 bases between them. This CDR3 contains 15 residues. The CDR3 loop reads CASSYRSTGRETQYF. In DNA form, the CDR3 reads TGTGCCAGCAGTTATCGATCGACAGGGAGGGAGACCCAGTACTTC.

This chain connects TRBV28 to TRBJ2-5; 9 bases are shared with TRBD1. Germline loops: CDR1 MDHEN, CDR2 SYDVKM. After removal of 5 bases from V and 5 bases from J, the junction contained 0 bases not matched to a gene. The CDR3 is made up of 12 amino acids. DNA for the CDR3: TGTGCCAGCAGTGACAGGGGGGAGACCCAGTACTTC. Translating it yields CASSDRGETQYF. The whole variable domain, filled in from reference TRBV28 and TRBJ2-5, reads DVKVTQSSRYLVKRTGEKVFLECVQDMDHENMFWYRQDPGLGLRLIYFSYDVKMKEKGDIPEGYSVSREKKERFSLILESASTNQTSMYLCASSDRGETQYFGPGTRLLVL.

V and J are TRBV28 and TRBJ1-1, with unresolved D. Germline CDR1 and CDR2: MDHEN and SYDVKM. V lost 8 bases and J 3 bases, leaving 7 bases between the germline ends. The CDR3 has 11 residues. The CDR3 here is CASLGDTEAFF. CDR3 DNA sequence: TGTGCCAGCTTGGGCGACACTGAAGCTTTCTTT.